The 8 T cell receptor beta chains below come from one sample, sequenced in a study of CD8 T cells in ankylosing spondylitis. TCRdb reprocessed the 5' RACE reads with MiXCR, giving one entry per CDR3 protein. The table lists 150,000 to 200,000 distinct CDR3 sequences, 9.5% to 15% of them singletons, with 16% in the top ten. Input material: blood, either unsorted or a sorted T cell fraction (not recorded which). The receptors here all came from a male donor with ankylosing spondylitis or in good health (not recorded which).

The rearrangement links TRBV24-1 to TRBJ1-1; D unclear. This CDR3 region has 12 residues. The germline gives CDR1 KGHDR, CDR2 SFDVKD. Trimming removed 1 base at V and 7 bases at J, with 6 bases between. CDR3 protein: CATSDFTGEAFF. In nucleotides, the CDR3 is TGTGCCACCAGTGATTTCACGGGTGAAGCTTTCTTT.

This clonotype was detected a few times. The V call is TRBV5-1, the J call TRBJ2-5; TRBD1 agrees at 7 bases. The CDR3 is made up of 14 amino acids. With 4 bases clipped from V and 4 bases from J, the junction kept 7 bases outside the gene matches. The germline V gene has CDR1 SGHRS and CDR2 YFSETQ. The CDR3 region is CASSPRQGLETQYF. The CDR3 region has the DNA TGCGCCAGCAGCCCCCGACAGGGATTAGAGACCCAGTACTTC.

The chain recombines TRBV21-1 with TRBJ1-3; the DNA was not used to check the table's D call, TRBD1. TRBV21-1 is deemed a pseudogene. This CDR3 is built from 16 residues. CDR3 in amino acids: CASSKGQGASGNTIYF. CDR3 bases: TGTGCCAGCAGCAAGGGACAGGGGGCATCTGGAAACACCATATATTTT.

Here the CDR3 DNA reads TGTGCCAGCAGTTCAGGGCGGGAGCAGTACTTC. It specifies CASSSGREQYF. The J gene is TRBJ2-7, the V gene TRBV12-3 or TRBV12-4; tentatively, D is TRBD1 (5 bases). This CDR3 spans 11 amino acids. Trimming took 4 bases from V and 7 from J, leaving 8 bases between them.

This clonotype showed up just a few times. The V and J genes are TRBV6-1 and TRBJ2-5; D unresolved. Germline assignment: CDR1 MNHNS and CDR2 SASEGT. Trimming pared 4 bases from V and 1 base from J, leaving 7 bases between. CDR3 length: 13 amino acids. The CDR3 nucleotides are TGTGCCAGCAGTGGAGATTTCCAAGAGACCCAGTACTTC. Protein product: CASSGDFQETQYF.

V is TRBV7-2 and J is TRBJ2-2; D is undetermined. The CDR3 is 15 amino acids. V was clipped by 1 base and J by 2 bases, with 8 bases between them. Germline CDR1 is SGHTA and CDR2 is FQGNSA. CDR3 DNA sequence: TGTGCCAGCAGCTTAGGCAGAACAAACACCGGGGAGCTGTTTTTT. This translates into CASSLGRTNTGELFF.

Comment on this clonotype: Since a much larger clone is just one base distant, this may be a read error. The CDR3 region has the DNA TGCAGTGCTGCCGGGACTAGCGGCTACAATGAGCAGTTCTTC. Residues: CSAAGTSGYNEQFF. This chain uses TRBV20-1 with TRBJ2-1; 11 nucleotides agree with TRBD2. V was pared by 5 bases and J by 3 bases, with 3 bases of the junction left unmatched. Germline CDR1 DFQATT, CDR2 SNEGSKA (reference sequence). The CDR3 consists of 14 residues.

The chain employs TRBV10-2 and TRBJ2-2, with 8 bases identical to TRBD2. CDR1 and CDR2 (germline): WSHSY, SAAADI. After removal of 6 bases from V and 2 bases from J, the junction contained 2 bases not matched to a gene. This CDR3 comprises 14 residues. Written as DNA, the CDR3 is TGCGCCAGCAGCACTAGCGGAAACACCGGGGAGCTGTTTTTT. It specifies CASSTSGNTGELFF.